What follows are 21 T cell receptor beta chains derived from one specimen sequenced in a study of shared clonotypes between healthy human individuals. Produced via immunoSEQ multiplex PCR; TCRdb's table is partial and in-frame only. In the table there are roughly 2.2 million clones, 85% to 95% of which are singletons. Specimen: naive CD4+ T cells from PBMCs. The subset is: CD45RA+ positively selected. The source of these receptors is a man younger than 35 in good health. Some clones in this sample may be carry-over from other donors' samples.

This chain uses TRBV21-1 with TRBJ1-4; TRBD1 reflects the table's D call only, with no check against the DNA. TRBV21-1 is recorded as a pseudogene. The CDR3 covers 14 residues. The CDR3 loop is CASSNDRNNEKLFF. The CDR3 DNA reads as TGTGCCAGCAGCAACGACAGGAACAATGAAAAACTGTTTTTT.

V and J are TRBV7-7 and TRBJ2-5; D ambiguous. Between the trimmed V and J ends, which lost 1 base and 6 bases, there was a span of 12 bases. Germline CDR1 is SSHAT and CDR2 is FNYEAQ (reference sequence). The CDR3 loop spans 14 amino acids. CDR3 amino acids: CASSLGVDGQTQYF. CDR3 nucleotide sequence: TGTGCCAGCAGCTTAGGGGTGGACGGCCAGACCCAGTACTTC.

The chain uses TRBV5-4 and TRBJ1-2; TRBD1 matches 7 bases. The CDR3 sequence is 13 residues long. The V segment lost 3 bases and the J segment 7 bases; nucleotides outside the gene matches: 6. Germline lookup yields CDR1 SGHNT and CDR2 YYREEE (reference sequence). The CDR3 DNA reads TGTGCCAGCAGCTCAGACAGGGACCGTGGCTACACCTTC. It encodes CASSSDRDRGYTF.

Only a few counts were recorded for this clone. The rearrangement joins TRBV7-8 to TRBJ1-3, with D uncertain. Germline V gene sequence: CDR1 SGHVS, CDR2 FQNEAQ. This CDR3 has 17 amino acids. With 5 bases removed from V and 2 bases from J, the gap between germline ends came to 19 bases. CDR3 bases: TGTGCCAGCAGCCGGGCCTTCGGTACTGCGGCTGGAAACACCATATATTTT. Residues: CASSRAFGTAAGNTIYF.

The chain combines TRBV6-6 with TRBJ2-7; D remains unclear. Germline V lookup: CDR1 MNHNY, CDR2 SVGAGI (reference sequence). The CDR3 spans 12 residues. V was clipped by 8 bases and J by 6 bases, with 14 bases between them. For the CDR3, the DNA is TGTGCCAGCTCGGCCCCGTCCGGCGAGCAGTACTTC. Translation: CASSAPSGEQYF.

The DNA of the CDR3 is TGCGCCAGCAGCGAACAGGGAAGGGGAAACACCATATATTTT. It translates to CASSEQGRGNTIYF. The chain uses TRBV4-3 and TRBJ1-3; a possible D gene is TRBD1 (6 bases). V was shortened by 5 bases and J by 4 bases, with 12 bases between the two germline ends. The germline V gene encodes CDR1 LGHNA and CDR2 YSLEER. The CDR3 totals 14 residues.

The chain employs TRBV29-1 and TRBJ2-2; D possibly corresponds to TRBD1 (6 bases). The CDR3 is 15 amino acids. The V gene's germline CDR1 is SQVTM and CDR2 ANQGSEA. The germline V and J ends were trimmed by 6 bases and 5 bases, with 19 bases remaining between them. CDR3 sequence (DNA): TGCAGCGTCAGGACGCACAGGGCTGGGACCGGGGAGCTGTTTTTT. Its translation is CSVRTHRAGTGELFF.

The chain is built from TRBV5-1 and TRBJ2-6, with D tentatively TRBD1 (6 bases). V dropped 7 bases and J dropped 0 bases, with 11 bases sitting between them. The CDR3 loop spans 15 amino acids. Per germline, CDR1 SGHRS and CDR2 YFSETQ. CDR3 DNA: TGCGCCAGCCACAGGGCCCCCTCTGGGGCCAACGTCCTGACTTTC. Translation gives CASHRAPSGANVLTF. The whole variable domain, remainder taken from reference TRBV5-1 and TRBJ2-6, is KAGVTQTPRYLIKTRGQQVTLSCSPISGHRSVSWYQQTPGQGLQFLFEYFSETQRNKGNFPGRFSGRQFSNSRSEMNVSTLELGDSALYLCASHRAPSGANVLTFGAGSRLTVL.

The chain has TRBV6-1 and TRBJ1-1, with 7 bases aligning to TRBD1. The CDR3 totals 14 residues. The germline V gene encodes CDR1 MNHNS and CDR2 SASEGT. The J segment lost 6 bases and the V segment lost 4 bases, leaving 8 bases of the junction unmatched. The CDR3 sequence: CASSATGSVAEAFF. In DNA form, the CDR3 reads TGTGCCAGCAGTGCGACAGGGTCGGTTGCTGAAGCTTTCTTT.

This clone has just one count. The genes are TRBV10-3 and TRBJ1-2; TRBD1 is a possible D gene (6 bases). This CDR3 comprises 14 residues. Germline V gives CDR1 ENHRY, CDR2 SYGVKD. V was cut by 5 bases and J by 4 bases, with 14 bases left in between. The CDR3 is CAISQEGGGYGYTF. For the CDR3, the DNA is TGTGCCATCAGTCAGGAGGGGGGAGGCTATGGCTACACCTTC.

This sequence joins TRBV5-1 and TRBJ1-3; D ambiguous. Germline V CDR1 and CDR2: SGHRS, YFSETQ. The length of the CDR3 is 14 residues. Trimming left V 0 bases short and J 4 bases short, with 8 bases between. CDR3 protein: CASSLVGFGNTIYF. DNA of the CDR3: TGCGCCAGCAGCTTGGTAGGATTCGGAAACACCATATATTTT.

A single count supports this clone. The chain carries TRBV5-1 and TRBJ2-3; D is unclear. CDR3 size: 13 residues. V was clipped by 4 bases and J by 5 bases, with 11 bases between them. Germline CDR1 SGHRS, CDR2 YFSETQ. CDR3 loop: CASSLAPGDTQYF. The CDR3 bases are TGCGCCAGCAGCCTGGCCCCGGGAGATACGCAGTATTTT. Combining the CDR3 with reference TRBV5-1 and TRBJ2-3 gives the whole variable domain KAGVTQTPRYLIKTRGQQVTLSCSPISGHRSVSWYQQTPGQGLQFLFEYFSETQRNKGNFPGRFSGRQFSNSRSEMNVSTLELGDSALYLCASSLAPGDTQYFGPGTRLTVL.

CDR3 sequence (DNA): TGTGCCAGCAGTTGGTCCTCCGGGTCGGGACAACGGCCCCAGCATTTT. Its protein is CASSWSSGSGQRPQHF. This chain connects TRBV28 to TRBJ1-5; D is possibly TRBD1 (6 bases). This CDR3 comprises 16 residues. V was trimmed by 4 bases and J by 9 bases, leaving 22 bases between them. In germline, CDR1 is MDHEN, CDR2 SYDVKM.

The V call is TRBV5-4, the J call TRBJ1-2, with D possibly matching TRBD1 (6 bases). Germline V gives CDR1 SGHNT, CDR2 YYREEE (reference sequence). The CDR3 covers 14 residues. Trimming took 1 base from V and 5 from J, leaving 12 bases between them. This CDR3 is CASSLFGGHYGYTF. CDR3 nucleotides: TGTGCCAGCAGCTTGTTCGGGGGGCATTATGGCTACACCTTC.

The chain recombines TRBV28 with TRBJ2-7, with D possibly TRBD2 on 6 matching bases. Germline loops: CDR1 MDHEN, CDR2 SYDVKM. This CDR3 region has 14 residues. V lost 6 bases, J lost 2 bases, and 14 bases lay in between. This CDR3 is CASRPLGGAYEQYF. The DNA of the CDR3 is TGTGCCAGCAGACCCCTGGGGGGAGCCTACGAGCAGTACTTC.

The J gene is TRBJ1-2, the V gene TRBV10-3; 10 bases align to TRBD1. The length of the CDR3 is 14 residues. Germline loops: CDR1 ENHRY, CDR2 SYGVKD. V was pared by 9 bases and J by 2 bases, with 6 bases of the junction left unmatched. The CDR3 nucleotides are TGTGCCATGGAACCGGGACAGGGGAACTATGGCTACACCTTC. Amino acids: CAMEPGQGNYGYTF.

This clone was detected once. The chain combines TRBV7-3 with TRBJ2-7, with 9 bases matching TRBD1. V was clipped by 11 bases and J by 7 bases; unmatched bases: 15. Germline V gene sequence: CDR1 SGHTA, CDR2 FQGTGA. CDR3 length: 14 amino acids. As DNA, the CDR3 is TGTGCCGGTGAAAAAAGGACAGGGGCAGGAGAGCAGTACTTC. Its translation: CAGEKRTGAGEQYF. The entire variable domain, with the rest obtained from reference TRBV7-3 and TRBJ2-7, is as follows: GAGVSQTPSNKVTEKGKYVELRCDPISGHTALYWYRQSLGQGPEFLIYFQGTGAADDSGLPNDRFFAVRPEGSVSTLKIQRTERGDSAVYLCAGEKRTGAGEQYFGPGTRLTVT.

The table lists this clone with a few counts. The sample carries other DNA sequences with the same CDR3. The CDR3 loop reads CASSLEGGQPQHF. CDR3 nucleotides: TGTGCCAGCAGTCTGGAAGGGGGTCAGCCCCAGCATTTT. The rearrangement links TRBV7-3 to TRBJ1-5; a possible D gene is TRBD1 (6 bases). CDR1 is SGHTA, CDR2 FQGTGA, per germline. The CDR3 is 13 residues long. V dropped 6 bases and J dropped 6 bases, with 12 bases sitting between them.

The genes are TRBV28 and TRBJ1-2; 7 nucleotides line up with TRBD1. The CDR3 extends over 14 amino acids. The germline gives CDR1 MDHEN, CDR2 SYDVKM. Trimming took 5 bases from V and 8 from J; bases not matched to a gene: 11. CDR3 amino acids: CASSPGGTTSGYTF. In DNA, the CDR3 is TGTGCCAGCAGTCCAGGGGGGACGACTAGCGGCTACACCTTC.

The gene calls are TRBV28 and TRBJ1-1, with D tentatively TRBD1 (6 bases). Germline CDR1 reads MDHEN; CDR2 reads SYDVKM. The CDR3 spans 17 residues. The V end lost 0 bases, the J end lost 4 bases, and 18 bases lay between the germline ends. The CDR3 DNA is TGTGCCAGCAGTTTATGGGCAGGGGTAGGACTGGCCACTGAAGCTTTCTTT. Its translation: CASSLWAGVGLATEAFF.

This chain links TRBV30 with TRBJ1-5; the D gene is possibly TRBD1 (5 bases). The ends were cut back, 5 bases at V and 3 bases at J, with 14 bases in the middle. The germline V gene has CDR1 GTSNPN and CDR2 SVGIG (reference sequence). The CDR3 totals 14 residues. CDR3 DNA sequence: TGTGCCTGGGCCGTGGGGGGGGTCAATCAGCCCCAGCATTTT. Translated: CAWAVGGVNQPQHF.